Shown below are 25 T cell receptor beta chains from a single sample sequenced in a study of T cell responses to AZD1222 COVID-19 vaccine (dated by TCRdb to about 2021). The time point label, read with the paper, signifies: baseline before first vaccination. Libraries were built with the immunoSEQ multiplex PCR assay. In TCRdb, the immuneACCESS table is reduced to in-frame sequences with V and J assigned. These tables do not hold every clone; where another copy was compared, an unresolved V gene accounts for under half, and the others remain unexplained. The sample yields about 85,000 clones; around nine tenths were counted once. The ten top clones hold approximately 2% of the sample. The sequenced sample was peripheral blood, obtained on day 0 of AZD1222 vaccination. These receptors came from an adult in good health.

Only a few counts were recorded for this clone. The CDR3: CASSSPQRPNEKLFF. In nucleotides, the CDR3 is TGTGCCAGTAGTAGCCCCCAGAGGCCGAATGAAAAACTGTTTTTT. The V and J genes are TRBV19 and TRBJ1-4, with D unresolved. The CDR3 consists of 15 residues. Germline V lookup: CDR1 LNHDA, CDR2 SQIVND (reference sequence). Trimming took 4 bases from V and 5 from J, leaving 14 bases between them.

This chain links TRBV9 with TRBJ2-3; 9 nucleotides agree with TRBD2. Germline-derived CDR1 and CDR2 are SGDLS and YYNGEE. V was pared by 0 bases and J by 3 bases, with 8 bases of the junction left unmatched. This CDR3 comprises 17 residues. CDR3 DNA: TGTGCCAGCAGCGTAGTAGGAGGCGGGGGGGCGACAGATACGCAGTATTTT. As protein: CASSVVGGGGATDTQYF.

The chain is built from TRBV18 and TRBJ1-1; a weak D match, TRBD1 (5 bases). Per germline, CDR1 KGHSH and CDR2 LQKENI. The CDR3 has 14 residues. Deletions cut 2 bases from V and 4 bases from J, with 11 bases between. The CDR3 reads CASSPRTSSTEAFF. CDR3 DNA: TGTGCCAGCTCACCAAGGACATCGTCCACTGAAGCTTTCTTT.

The chain combines TRBV5-1 with TRBJ2-1; 7 bases are shared with TRBD2. V lost 0 bases and J lost 1; bases outside the gene matches: 4. The CDR3 runs to 16 residues. Germline V lookup: CDR1 SGHRS, CDR2 YFSETQ. CDR3 amino acids: CASSLVAGASYNEQFF. The DNA for the CDR3 is TGCGCCAGCAGCTTGGTTGCGGGAGCGTCCTACAATGAGCAGTTCTTC.

The table lists this clone with a count of one. The V call is TRBV9, the J call TRBJ2-1; 11 bases are shared with TRBD2. Trimming took 3 bases from V and 5 from J; bases not matched to a gene: 10. Germline loops: CDR1 SGDLS, CDR2 YYNGEE. This CDR3 contains 17 residues. The CDR3 reads CASSARLAGGGNNEQFF. CDR3 nucleotides: TGTGCCAGCAGCGCCAGATTAGCGGGAGGGGGTAACAATGAGCAGTTCTTC. Combining the CDR3 with reference TRBV9 and TRBJ2-1 gives the whole variable domain DSGVTQTPKHLITATGQRVTLRCSPRSGDLSVYWYQQSLDQGLQFLIQYYNGEERAKGNILERFSAQQFPDLHSELNLSSLELGDSALYFCASSARLAGGGNNEQFFGPGTRLTVL.

The chain joins TRBV11-2 to TRBJ2-7; a possible D gene is TRBD1 (5 bases). This CDR3 has 18 amino acids. Germline V gives CDR1 SGHAT, CDR2 FQNNGV. V was trimmed by 5 bases and J by 1 base, leaving 24 bases between them. CDR3 loop: CASSPSFNLDSTSYEQYF. As DNA, the CDR3 is TGTGCCAGCAGCCCCTCCTTTAATTTAGACAGCACATCCTACGAGCAGTACTTC.

The rearrangement joins TRBV12-3 or TRBV12-4 to TRBJ1-5, with 7 bases aligning to TRBD1. CDR3 length equals 13 residues. Losses at the gene ends were 6 bases for V and 11 bases for J; bases not matched to a gene: 10. The CDR3 DNA reads as TGTGCCAGCAGGGAAGGAGGGGGCAGGGCCCAGCATTTT. Amino acid sequence: CASREGGGRAQHF.

This chain joins TRBV10-2 and TRBJ1-2, with 10 bases identical to TRBD1. Trimming cost V 7 bases and J 4 bases; bases outside gene matches: 12. CDR3 length: 16 amino acids. Germline lookup yields CDR1 WSHSY and CDR2 SAAADI. The CDR3 reads CASTGTGAAGTYGYTF. DNA for the CDR3: TGCGCCAGCACTGGGACAGGGGCCGCCGGGACCTATGGCTACACCTTC.

This clone was picked up a small number of times. This chain joins TRBV2 and TRBJ2-1, with TRBD2 matching 11 bases. CDR3 size: 14 residues. Germline CDR1 and CDR2: SNHLY and FYNNEI. V was pared by 6 bases and J by 7 bases, with 5 bases of the junction left unmatched. CDR3: CASRDIAGGNEQFF. CDR3 DNA: TGTGCCAGCAGGGACATAGCGGGAGGGAATGAGCAGTTCTTC.

J is TRBJ2-7 and V is TRBV7-2; D perhaps matches TRBD2 (5 bases). In germline, CDR1 is SGHTA, CDR2 FQGNSA. Between the trimmed V and J ends, which lost 1 base and 5 bases, there was a span of 15 bases. The CDR3 totals 15 residues. The CDR3 coding sequence is TGTGCCAGCAGCTTAGTAGCGCAGGTAGGGAACGAGCAGTACTTC. The encoded protein is CASSLVAQVGNEQYF.

The chain combines TRBV27 with TRBJ2-3, with D tentatively TRBD1 (5 bases). Looked up from germline, CDR1 is MNHEY and CDR2 is SMNVEV (reference sequence). Trimming took 8 bases from V and 0 from J, leaving 18 bases between them. The CDR3 runs 16 residues. CDR3 residues: CASWDGPGYSTDTQYF. The CDR3 DNA sequence: TGTGCCAGCTGGGATGGGCCAGGGTATAGCACAGATACGCAGTATTTT.

This sequence joins TRBV7-2 and TRBJ2-5; maybe TRBD2 (5 bases). The CDR3 loop spans 12 amino acids. CDR1 and CDR2 from the germline V gene are SGHTA and FQGNSA. The ends were cut back, 7 bases at V and 2 bases at J, with 8 bases in the middle. CDR3 in DNA: TGTGCCAGCAAGCGACTACAAGAGACCCAGTACTTC. Amino acids: CASKRLQETQYF.

This chain joins TRBV5-4 and TRBJ2-1, with D perhaps given as TRBD1 or TRBD2 (5 bases each). This CDR3 is built from 15 residues. The ends were cut back, 0 bases at V and 6 bases at J, with 13 bases in the middle. Per the germline V gene, CDR1 is SGHNT and CDR2 is YYREEE (reference sequence). The CDR3 is CASSLGAGSGNEQFF. In DNA, the CDR3 is TGTGCCAGCAGCTTGGGGGCAGGGAGCGGCAATGAGCAGTTCTTC.

This clone was observed a handful of times. The rearrangement joins TRBV7-2 to TRBJ2-7; TRBD1 is a possible D gene (6 bases). Germline values: CDR1 SGHTA, CDR2 FQGNSA. This CDR3 region has 15 residues. Deletions cut 1 base from V and 1 base from J, with 11 bases between. The CDR3, as DNA: TGTGCCAGCAGCTTAGGACAGGCTGAATCCTACGAGCAGTACTTC. This encodes CASSLGQAESYEQYF.

The chain carries TRBV7-9 and TRBJ2-3, with TRBD2 identical over 7 bases. V shed 5 bases and J 2 bases; nucleotides not matched to a gene: 4. The CDR3 is made up of 14 amino acids. CDR1 is SEHNR, CDR2 FQNEAQ, per germline (reference sequence). CDR3 residues: CASSPRDYTDTQYF. Here the CDR3 DNA reads TGTGCCAGCAGCCCTCGGGACTACACAGATACGCAGTATTTT.

The chain recombines TRBV9 with TRBJ2-1; TRBD2 aligns across 8 bases. V trimming: 3 bases; J trimming: 7 bases; junction bases outside the gene matches: 9. Germline V gene sequence: CDR1 SGDLS, CDR2 YYNGEE. The CDR3 has 15 residues. CDR3 coding DNA: TGTGCCAGCAGCGCAATGGGACTAGGTTTAAATGAGCAGTTCTTC. This encodes CASSAMGLGLNEQFF.

V gene TRBV3-1 (or the pseudogene TRBV3-2) combines with J gene TRBJ1-1; weak D call: TRBD1 (6 bases). Trimming left V 3 bases short and J 8 bases short, with 16 bases between. The length of the CDR3 is 14 residues. CDR1 is LGHDT and CDR2 is YNNKEL in the germline V gene (reference sequence). CDR3 sequence reads: CASSHTTGLREAFF. The CDR3 nucleotides are TGTGCCAGCAGCCATACCACAGGGCTCCGGGAAGCTTTCTTT.

The gene calls are TRBV4-2 and TRBJ2-4; D uncertain. Germline V gene lookup returns CDR1 LGHNA and CDR2 YNFKEQ. The CDR3 length is 12 residues. V lost 0 bases and J 9 bases, leaving 6 bases between the germline ends. This chain's CDR3 is CASSQDLGIQYF. In DNA, the CDR3 is TGTGCCAGCAGCCAAGATTTGGGCATTCAGTACTTC.

The V call is TRBV6-5, the J call TRBJ1-1; 9 bases are shared with TRBD1. CDR3 size: 14 residues. The germline V gene has CDR1 MNHEY and CDR2 SVGAGI. J lost 3 bases, V lost 7 bases, and 6 bases had no gene match. The CDR3 DNA reads TGTGCCAGCACCCAGGACAGGGGCGACACTGAAGCTTTCTTT. Translated, it gives CASTQDRGDTEAFF.

The chain links TRBV6-1 to TRBJ2-7, with TRBD1 as a possible D gene (5 bases). This CDR3 comprises 15 residues. V was trimmed by 2 bases and J by 3 bases, leaving 14 bases between them. CDR1 and CDR2 from the germline V gene are MNHNS and SASEGT. In nucleotides, the CDR3 is TGTGCCAGCAGTGAATATCCGAGACAGTTCTACGAGCAGTACTTC. Amino acid sequence: CASSEYPRQFYEQYF.

Comments on this clone: It is unclear where the CDR3 begins or ends on the DNA, so no DNA is shown, and the CDR3 is as TCRdb lists it. The V call is TRBV21-1, the J call TRBJ2-6; TRBD1 is the table's D call, not checked against the DNA. TRBV21-1 is deemed a pseudogene. A total of 20 residues make up the CDR3, ends included. The CDR3 region is CASRFGTGATFSSGANVLTF.

The chain couples TRBV11-2 to TRBJ1-4; tentative D call: TRBD1 (6 bases). The V gene's germline CDR1 is SGHAT and CDR2 FQNNGV. V shed 5 bases and J shed 5 bases, with 15 bases lying between them. This CDR3 has 15 residues. The CDR3 region is CASSPNGGANEKLFF. The CDR3 coding sequence is TGTGCCAGCAGCCCCAACGGGGGGGCGAATGAAAAACTGTTTTTT.

V gene TRBV3-1 (or the pseudogene TRBV3-2) combines with J gene TRBJ1-1, with no clear D. The V gene's germline CDR1 is LGHDT and CDR2 YNNKEL (reference sequence). The CDR3 spans 14 residues. Deletions cut 1 base from V and 11 bases from J, with 17 bases between. CDR3 sequence: CASSQAEIHTVAFF. CDR3 DNA: TGTGCCAGCAGCCAAGCTGAAATTCATACAGTCGCTTTCTTT.

This rearrangement joins TRBV5-4 to TRBJ2-5, with a possible D match to TRBD1 (6 bases). The CDR3 runs 16 residues. The V end was cut by 3 bases, the J end by 1 base, with 16 bases between. Germline V gene data show CDR1 as SGHNT and CDR2 as YYREEE (reference sequence). CDR3 coding DNA: TGTGCCAGCAGCTCGCCCGGCACAGGGCGCCAAGAGACCCAGTACTTC. It encodes CASSSPGTGRQETQYF. Based on the CDR3 plus reference TRBV5-4 and TRBJ2-5, the full variable domain is ETGVTQSPTHLIKTRGQQVTLRCSSQSGHNTVSWYQQALGQGPQFIFQYYREEENGRGNFPPRFSGLQFPNYSSELNVNALELDDSALYLCASSSPGTGRQETQYFGPGTRLLVL.

The chain has TRBV7-9 and TRBJ1-5; D is uncertain. The CDR3 runs 14 residues. The V gene lost 5 bases and the J gene lost 0 bases, with 8 bases spanning the gap. Germline V gives CDR1 SEHNR, CDR2 FQNEAQ (reference sequence). As DNA, the CDR3 is TGTGCCAGCAGCACCGTGAATAGCAATCAGCCCCAGCATTTT. This encodes CASSTVNSNQPQHF.